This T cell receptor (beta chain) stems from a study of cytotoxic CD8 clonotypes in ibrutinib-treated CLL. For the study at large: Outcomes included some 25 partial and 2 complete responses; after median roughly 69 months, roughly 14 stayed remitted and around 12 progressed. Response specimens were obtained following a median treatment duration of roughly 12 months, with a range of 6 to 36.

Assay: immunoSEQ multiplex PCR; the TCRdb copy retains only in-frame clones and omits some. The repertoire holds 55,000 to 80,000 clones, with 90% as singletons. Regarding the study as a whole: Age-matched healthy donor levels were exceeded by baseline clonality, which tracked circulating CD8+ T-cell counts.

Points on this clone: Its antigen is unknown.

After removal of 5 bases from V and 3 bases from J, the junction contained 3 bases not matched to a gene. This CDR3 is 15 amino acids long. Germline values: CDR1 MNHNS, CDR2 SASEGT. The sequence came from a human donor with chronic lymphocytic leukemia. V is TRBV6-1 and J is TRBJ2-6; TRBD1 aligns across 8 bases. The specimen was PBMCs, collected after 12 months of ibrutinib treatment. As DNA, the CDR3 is TGTGCCAGCAGTCCCGGACAGGGTGGGGCCAACGTCCTGACTTTC. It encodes CASSPGQGGANVLTF.